This is a list of T cell receptor beta chains from one sample in a study of T-cell reconstitution after alpha-beta-depleted transplantation in children. Using its own MiXCR run on the PCR reads, TCRdb lists one record per CDR3 protein. The profile shows roughly 160,000 distinct CDR3 sequences, 8.5% to 14% of them singletons. The source material was PBMCs, sampled before TCRalphabeta/CD19-depleted stem cell transplant. These receptors all come from a boy aged 2 to 9 with acute myeloid leukemia, due to receive a stem cell transplant. The CDR3 runs from the conserved cysteine through the conserved F or W. Each record gives: V gene, J gene, clone size, D gene, CDR3 DNA, CDR3 protein. The D gene is left open where the match is weak. A row's size may be missing; if present it is once, few, many or a size class.

v_gene: TRBV6-2/TRBV6-3; j_gene: TRBJ2-1; abundance: -; d_gene: -; CDR3nt: TGTGCCAGCAGTATCGGAGTAGCGGAGTTCTTC; CDR3aa: CASSIGVAEFF
v_gene: TRBV6-5; j_gene: TRBJ2-2; abundance: many; d_gene: -; CDR3nt: TGTGCCAGCAGTTACTTCAGGGGTTCCTCCGGGGAGCTGTTTTTT; CDR3aa: CASSYFRGSSGELFF
v_gene: TRBV5-1; j_gene: TRBJ2-7; abundance: many; d_gene: TRBD1; CDR3nt: TGCGCCAGCAGCTTGGGGGACAGCCAGAGGGAGCAGTACTTC; CDR3aa: CASSLGDSQREQYF
v_gene: TRBV19; j_gene: TRBJ2-1; abundance: many; d_gene: -; CDR3nt: TGTGCCAGTGGGATTCGGGGCGGGGATGAGCAGTTCTTC; CDR3aa: CASGIRGGDEQFF
v_gene: TRBV20-1; j_gene: TRBJ2-7; abundance: many; d_gene: -; CDR3nt: TGCAGTGCTAGAAAAACTAGACTCTCCTACGAGCAGTACTTC; CDR3aa: CSARKTRLSYEQYF
v_gene: TRBV4-1; j_gene: TRBJ1-5; abundance: many; d_gene: -; CDR3nt: TGCGCCAGCAGCCAAGTCGGGGCGGTAAGTCAGCCCCAGCATTTT; CDR3aa: CASSQVGAVSQPQHF
v_gene: TRBV20-1; j_gene: TRBJ1-1; abundance: many; d_gene: -; CDR3nt: TGCAGTGCTAGAGATGATGCCACCATGAACACTGAAGCTTTCTTT; CDR3aa: CSARDDATMNTEAFF
v_gene: TRBV2; j_gene: TRBJ1-1; abundance: many; d_gene: -; CDR3nt: TGTGCCAGCAGTGTAATAGGCGCTGAAGCTTTCTTT; CDR3aa: CASSVIGAEAFF
v_gene: TRBV28; j_gene: TRBJ2-7; abundance: many; d_gene: TRBD2; CDR3nt: TGTGCCAGCAGTTTAATCCGGACTAGCGCCCGAGGGAGTTCCTACGAGCAGTACTTC; CDR3aa: CASSLIRTSARGSSYEQYF
v_gene: TRBV6-1; j_gene: TRBJ1-2; abundance: many; d_gene: TRBD1; CDR3nt: TGTGCCAGTAGCCCACAGGGGTCCAACTATGGCTACACCTTC; CDR3aa: CASSPQGSNYGYTF
v_gene: TRBV7-6; j_gene: TRBJ2-3; abundance: few; d_gene: -; CDR3nt: TGTGCCAGCAGCTTAGGCGGGACATCGGATACGCAGTATTTT; CDR3aa: CASSLGGTSDTQYF
v_gene: TRBV29-1; j_gene: TRBJ1-1; abundance: few; d_gene: -; CDR3nt: TGCAGCGTCATCGAAGGGAAGGGAGAGACTGAAGCTTTCTTT; CDR3aa: CSVIEGKGETEAFF
v_gene: TRBV12-3/TRBV12-4; j_gene: TRBJ2-1; abundance: many; d_gene: -; CDR3nt: TGTGCCAGCAGTTTATTGGAGAATGAGCAGTTCTTC; CDR3aa: CASSLLENEQFF
v_gene: TRBV6-1; j_gene: TRBJ2-2; abundance: many; d_gene: -; CDR3nt: TGTGCCAGCAGCATAGGACGACACACCGGGGAGCTGTTTTTT; CDR3aa: CASSIGRHTGELFF
v_gene: TRBV14; j_gene: TRBJ2-1; abundance: many; d_gene: TRBD2; CDR3nt: TGTGCCAGCAGCCTCGGACTAGCAACCAATGAGCAGTTCTTC; CDR3aa: CASSLGLATNEQFF
v_gene: TRBV7-2; j_gene: TRBJ1-5; abundance: many; d_gene: -; CDR3nt: TGTGCCAGCAGCTTCCCTAGTCAGCCCCAGCATTTT; CDR3aa: CASSFPSQPQHF
v_gene: TRBV5-1; j_gene: TRBJ1-5; abundance: many; d_gene: -; CDR3nt: TGCGCCAGCAGTCTCGGGGGGATCAGACAGCCCCAGCATTTT; CDR3aa: CASSLGGIRQPQHF
v_gene: TRBV7-2; j_gene: TRBJ2-5; abundance: many; d_gene: TRBD2; CDR3nt: TGTGCCAGCAGCTCGGGACCGATAGCGGGAGAGACCCAGTACTTC; CDR3aa: CASSSGPIAGETQYF
v_gene: TRBV2; j_gene: TRBJ2-3; abundance: -; d_gene: -; CDR3nt: TGTGCCAGCAGTCCAACGGGGGCCACAGATACGCAGTATTTT; CDR3aa: CASSPTGATDTQYF
v_gene: TRBV12-3/TRBV12-4; j_gene: TRBJ1-1; abundance: many; d_gene: -; CDR3nt: TGTGCCAGCAGTTTACTGGGGGTAACCAACACTGAAGCTTTCTTT; CDR3aa: CASSLLGVTNTEAFF
v_gene: TRBV15; j_gene: TRBJ2-5; abundance: -; d_gene: -; CDR3nt: TGTGCCACCAGCAGAACCGCTTCAAAGCTTCACCAAGAGACCCAGTACTTC; CDR3aa: CATSRTASKLHQETQYF
v_gene: TRBV4-2; j_gene: TRBJ2-3; abundance: many; d_gene: -; CDR3nt: TGTGCCAGCAGCCAAGAACTGAGCACAGATACGCAGTATTTT; CDR3aa: CASSQELSTDTQYF
v_gene: TRBV7-9; j_gene: TRBJ2-5; abundance: many; d_gene: -; CDR3nt: TGTGCCAGCACCCACAAGGGGGGCCGGGAGACCCAGTACTTC; CDR3aa: CASTHKGGRETQYF
v_gene: TRBV3-1; j_gene: TRBJ2-3; abundance: many; d_gene: TRBD2; CDR3nt: TGTGCCAGCAGCCCAGGCTTTCGGGGGGGCTTGAACACAGATACGCAGTATTTT; CDR3aa: CASSPGFRGGLNTDTQYF
v_gene: TRBV7-2; j_gene: TRBJ1-1; abundance: many; d_gene: -; CDR3nt: TGTGCCAGCAGCTTAGGACGACATACTGAAGCTTTCTTT; CDR3aa: CASSLGRHTEAFF
v_gene: TRBV7-9; j_gene: TRBJ2-3; abundance: many; d_gene: TRBD1; CDR3nt: TGTGCCAGCAGCCTTCGGGACAGTAGCACAGATACGCAGTATTTT; CDR3aa: CASSLRDSSTDTQYF
v_gene: TRBV11-2; j_gene: TRBJ1-2; abundance: many; d_gene: -; CDR3nt: TGTGCCAGCAGCTTTACAAGGGAAGGGGGCTACACCTTC; CDR3aa: CASSFTREGGYTF
v_gene: TRBV27; j_gene: TRBJ2-1; abundance: many; d_gene: -; CDR3nt: TGTGCCAGCAGTCCAGGTGGGGTATCCGGGGGACACAATGAGCAGTTCTTC; CDR3aa: CASSPGGVSGGHNEQFF
v_gene: TRBV12-3/TRBV12-4; j_gene: TRBJ2-7; abundance: many; d_gene: -; CDR3nt: TGTGCCAGCAGTTTAGCGGGGTCGGGGCTAGCGCGGAGAGAGCAGTACTTC; CDR3aa: CASSLAGSGLARREQYF
v_gene: TRBV29-1; j_gene: TRBJ2-1; abundance: many; d_gene: -; CDR3nt: TGCAGCGTTGAACACCGGGAATACAATGAGCAGTTCTTC; CDR3aa: CSVEHREYNEQFF
v_gene: TRBV2; j_gene: TRBJ2-5; abundance: many; d_gene: TRBD2; CDR3nt: TGTGCCAGCAGTGTAGGTTTCGGGAGCGGGGGAGAGACCCAGTACTTC; CDR3aa: CASSVGFGSGGETQYF
v_gene: TRBV20-1; j_gene: TRBJ2-7; abundance: -; d_gene: TRBD2; CDR3nt: TGCAGTGCTAGGCCGACTAGCGGGAGGGCCTCCTCATCCTACGAGCAGTACTTC; CDR3aa: CSARPTSGRASSSYEQYF
v_gene: TRBV12-3/TRBV12-4; j_gene: TRBJ2-1; abundance: many; d_gene: -; CDR3nt: TGTGCCAGCACCCCGGGACTTCCTTCGAGGGAGCAGTTCTTC; CDR3aa: CASTPGLPSREQFF
v_gene: TRBV12-5; j_gene: TRBJ2-5; abundance: many; d_gene: -; CDR3nt: TGTGCTAGTGGTTTGAATGCCCAAGAGACCCAGTACTTC; CDR3aa: CASGLNAQETQYF
v_gene: TRBV20-1; j_gene: TRBJ2-5; abundance: many; d_gene: -; CDR3nt: TGCAGTGCTAGAGAAGGCCAGGGAGAGACCCAGTACTTC; CDR3aa: CSAREGQGETQYF
v_gene: TRBV9; j_gene: TRBJ1-5; abundance: many; d_gene: -; CDR3nt: TGTGCCAGCAGCCCACTAGACAGCAATCAGCCCCAGCATTTT; CDR3aa: CASSPLDSNQPQHF
v_gene: TRBV20-1; j_gene: TRBJ2-3; abundance: many; d_gene: TRBD1; CDR3nt: TGCAGTGCTAGGGATCGGCGACAGGGAGCAGATACGCAGTATTTT; CDR3aa: CSARDRRQGADTQYF
v_gene: TRBV3-1; j_gene: TRBJ2-3; abundance: many; d_gene: TRBD2; CDR3nt: TGTGCCAGCACCAGATCGGGGGGGTTATTCACAGATACGCAGTATTTT; CDR3aa: CASTRSGGLFTDTQYF
v_gene: TRBV18; j_gene: TRBJ1-2; abundance: many; d_gene: -; CDR3nt: TGTGCCAGCTCACCAACAGGCCTAACCTATGGCTACACCTTC; CDR3aa: CASSPTGLTYGYTF
v_gene: TRBV7-9; j_gene: TRBJ2-7; abundance: many; d_gene: -; CDR3nt: TGTGCCAGCAGCTGGGGGTCCTACGAGCAGTACTTC; CDR3aa: CASSWGSYEQYF
v_gene: TRBV4-2; j_gene: TRBJ2-3; abundance: many; d_gene: TRBD1; CDR3nt: TGTGCCAGCAGCCCATACCCCGGGACAGGTTTAGGGCTCACAGATACGCAGTATTTT; CDR3aa: CASSPYPGTGLGLTDTQYF
v_gene: TRBV6-5; j_gene: TRBJ2-2; abundance: many; d_gene: -; CDR3nt: TGTGCCAGCAGTTACTCGAACGCGAACACCGGGGAGCTGTTTTTT; CDR3aa: CASSYSNANTGELFF
v_gene: TRBV2; j_gene: TRBJ1-2; abundance: many; d_gene: -; CDR3nt: TGTGCCAGCACCGAGGTTGTAGGCTTGGGGGGCTACACCTTC; CDR3aa: CASTEVVGLGGYTF
v_gene: TRBV6-4; j_gene: TRBJ2-2; abundance: many; d_gene: TRBD2; CDR3nt: TGTGCCAGCCGAGCGGGAGTAGACACCGGGGAGCTGTTTTTT; CDR3aa: CASRAGVDTGELFF
v_gene: TRBV3-1; j_gene: TRBJ1-3; abundance: -; d_gene: -; CDR3nt: TGTGCCATCAGCAGCCGTTTGGTTAGGGATGCCTCCTCTGGAAACACCATATATTTT; CDR3aa: CAISSRLVRDASSGNTIYF
v_gene: TRBV24-1; j_gene: TRBJ2-5; abundance: few; d_gene: TRBD1; CDR3nt: TGTGCCACCAGTGATAGACAGGGACGCCGCCAAGAGACCCAGTACTTC; CDR3aa: CATSDRQGRRQETQYF
v_gene: TRBV20-1; j_gene: TRBJ1-4; abundance: many; d_gene: TRBD1; CDR3nt: TGCAGTGCCCATAGATTTGGACAGGGAAAAGAAAAACTGTTTTTT; CDR3aa: CSAHRFGQGKEKLFF
v_gene: TRBV28; j_gene: TRBJ2-7; abundance: many; d_gene: -; CDR3nt: TGTGCCACCAGGTACTACGAGCAGTACTTC; CDR3aa: CATRYYEQYF
v_gene: TRBV29-1; j_gene: TRBJ1-5; abundance: many; d_gene: -; CDR3nt: TGCAGCGTTTCACAGGGCCTTGACAATCAGCCCCAGCATTTT; CDR3aa: CSVSQGLDNQPQHF
v_gene: TRBV7-3; j_gene: TRBJ2-1; abundance: many; d_gene: -; CDR3nt: TGTGCCAGCAGCCCGAACGGCGGGGAGGCCTACAATGAGCAGTTCTTC; CDR3aa: CASSPNGGEAYNEQFF
v_gene: TRBV11-3; j_gene: TRBJ2-1; abundance: many; d_gene: -; CDR3nt: TGTGCCAGCAGCTTAGGACAGGTAAACAATGAGCAGTTCTTC; CDR3aa: CASSLGQVNNEQFF